A single sample gave rise to the 8 T cell receptor beta chains below, sequenced in a study of cytomegalovirus exposure and HLA in healthy donors. Researchers ran the PCR with 60 Vbeta and 13 Jbeta primers. The data were produced by immunoSEQ multiplex PCR, yet TCRdb's version contains in-frame clones alone and is incomplete. This sample has around 170,000 clones; 78% occur once, and the top ten carry about 7.7%. Sequences were obtained from PBMCs. The source of these receptors is a woman between 40 and 50 years old in good health and CMV-seropositive.

This chain connects TRBV15 to TRBJ2-7, with TRBD1 matching 11 bases. The ends lost 1 base at V and 3 bases at J; junction bases unmatched: 2. Germline CDR1 LNHNV, CDR2 YYDKDF (reference sequence). This CDR3 is built from 15 residues. CDR3 DNA sequence: TGTGCCACCAGCAGAGGGGGGACAGGGGGCTACGAGCAGTACTTC. As protein: CATSRGGTGGYEQYF.

The chain couples TRBV5-4 to TRBJ2-2; D might be TRBD1 (5 bases). Per germline, CDR1 SGHNT and CDR2 YYREEE (reference sequence). The CDR3 runs 13 residues. Trimming pared 5 bases from V and 7 bases from J, leaving 12 bases between. Here the CDR3 DNA reads TGTGCCAGCAGTTTAAGGGGTGGCGGGGAGCTGTTTTTT. It codes for CASSLRGGGELFF.

This chain connects TRBV30 to TRBJ1-5, with D tentatively TRBD1 (5 bases). V was shortened by 1 base and J by 2 bases, with 9 bases between the two germline ends. CDR3 size: 14 residues. Germline V gene data show CDR1 as GTSNPN and CDR2 as SVGIG (reference sequence). The CDR3 sequence is CAWSGWGGNQPQHF. CDR3 DNA: TGTGCCTGGAGTGGTTGGGGGGGCAATCAGCCCCAGCATTTT.

CDR3 protein: CASSLAGQGYNEQFF. CDR3 sequence (DNA): TGCGCCAGCAGCTTGGCAGGACAGGGTTACAATGAGCAGTTCTTC. This rearrangement joins TRBV5-1 to TRBJ2-1; 8 positions match TRBD1. This CDR3 region has 15 residues. J was trimmed by 4 bases and V by 0 bases; bases with no gene match: 3. The germline V gene encodes CDR1 SGHRS and CDR2 YFSETQ.

V gene TRBV6-1 combines with J gene TRBJ2-7; no definite D call. CDR3 length: 14 amino acids. Germline CDR1 MNHNS, CDR2 SASEGT. With 3 bases removed from V and 3 bases from J, the gap between germline ends came to 12 bases. This CDR3 reads CASSEGQALYEQYF. CDR3 in DNA: TGTGCCAGCAGTGAGGGCCAGGCGCTCTACGAGCAGTACTTC.

The V gene is TRBV19, the J gene TRBJ1-6; D is perhaps TRBD1 (5 bases). The CDR3 extends over 17 amino acids. Germline CDR1 is LNHDA and CDR2 is SQIVND (reference sequence). V lost 3 bases and J lost 5, with 17 bases in between. The DNA of the CDR3 is TGTGCCAGTAGTATCCTGGCCGACAGTGGCGATAATTCACCCCTCCACTTT. This gives the protein CASSILADSGDNSPLHF.

This clone came up a few times. The rearrangement links TRBV5-1 to TRBJ2-3, with 7 bases fitting TRBD1. Germline trimming cut 0 bases from V and 1 base from J; bases unmatched to any gene: 2. CDR1 SGHRS and CDR2 YFSETQ come from the germline V gene. The CDR3 spans 15 residues. In nucleotides, the CDR3 is TGCGCCAGCAGCTTGGGACAGGGACGCACAGATACGCAGTATTTT. This encodes CASSLGQGRTDTQYF.

This clone has a count of ten or more. The rearrangement links TRBV7-9 to TRBJ1-1; no clear D gene. V shed 5 bases and J shed 0 bases, with 10 bases lying between them. Per germline, CDR1 SEHNR and CDR2 FQNEAQ (reference sequence). The CDR3 has 14 amino acids. CDR3 region: CASSRSSMNTEAFF. The CDR3 nucleotides are TGTGCCAGCAGCCGGAGTTCAATGAACACTGAAGCTTTCTTT.